The sample holds a few counts of the clone carrying this T cell receptor beta chain. Its antigen is unidentified. The sample is drawn from a study of cytomegalovirus exposure and HLA in healthy donors. PCR amplification relied on 60 Vbeta primers (plus 13 Jbeta primers). Data came from immunoSEQ multiplex PCR; TCRdb stores just in-frame clones and leaves some out. Altogether around 140,000 clones are present, roughly 73% being singletons, with the ten largest covering 1.1%. Findings and limits, study-wide: The presence/absence work took it that sequencing depth was about the same across donors. There were several of the most significant clusters that appeared linked to common viral pathogens in a later analysis. No immune exposure information besides CMV serostatus was available. Among TCR sequences, most were rare, though some public TCRs appeared in many donors.

Germline lookup yields CDR1 SGDLS and CDR2 YYNGEE. The ends lost 4 bases at V and 7 bases at J; junction bases unmatched: 5. The CDR3 loop spans 14 amino acids. The V and J genes are TRBV9 and TRBJ1-1; 12 positions match TRBD1. The sample consisted of PBMCs. This clonotype originated in a male donor in good health and CMV-seronegative. CDR3 region: CASSPRDRGHEAFF. The CDR3 region has the DNA TGTGCCAGCAGCCCTCGGGACAGGGGGCATGAAGCTTTCTTT.